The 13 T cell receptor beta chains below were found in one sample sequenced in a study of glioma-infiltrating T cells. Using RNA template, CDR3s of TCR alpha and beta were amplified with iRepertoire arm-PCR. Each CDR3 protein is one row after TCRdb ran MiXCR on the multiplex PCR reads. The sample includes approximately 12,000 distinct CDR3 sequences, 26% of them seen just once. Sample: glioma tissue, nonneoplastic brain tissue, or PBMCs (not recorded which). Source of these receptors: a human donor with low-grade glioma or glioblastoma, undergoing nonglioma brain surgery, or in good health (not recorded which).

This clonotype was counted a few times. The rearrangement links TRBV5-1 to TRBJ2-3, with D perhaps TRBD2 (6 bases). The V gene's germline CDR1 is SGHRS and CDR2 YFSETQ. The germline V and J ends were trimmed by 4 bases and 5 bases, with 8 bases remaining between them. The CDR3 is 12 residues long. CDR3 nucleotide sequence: TGCGCCAGCAGCAGGGACTTAGATACGCAGTATTTT. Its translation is CASSRDLDTQYF. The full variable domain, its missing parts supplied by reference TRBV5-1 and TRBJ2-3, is KAGVTQTPRYLIKTRGQQVTLSCSPISGHRSVSWYQQTPGQGLQFLFEYFSETQRNKGNFPGRFSGRQFSNSRSEMNVSTLELGDSALYLCASSRDLDTQYFGPGTRLTVL.

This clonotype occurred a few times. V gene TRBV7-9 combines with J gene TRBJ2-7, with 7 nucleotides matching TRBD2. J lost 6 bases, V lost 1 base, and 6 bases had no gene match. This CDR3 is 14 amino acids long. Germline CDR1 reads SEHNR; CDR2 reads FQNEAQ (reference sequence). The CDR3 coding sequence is TGTGCCAGCAGCTTAGTTGCGGGAGCGGTCGAGCAGTACTTC. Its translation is CASSLVAGAVEQYF.

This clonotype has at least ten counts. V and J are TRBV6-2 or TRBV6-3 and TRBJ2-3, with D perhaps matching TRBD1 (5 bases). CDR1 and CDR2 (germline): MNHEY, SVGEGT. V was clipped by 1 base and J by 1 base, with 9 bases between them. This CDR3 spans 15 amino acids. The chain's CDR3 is CASSYFRGRTDTQYF. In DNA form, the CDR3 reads TGTGCCAGCAGTTACTTTAGGGGTCGCACAGATACGCAGTATTTT.

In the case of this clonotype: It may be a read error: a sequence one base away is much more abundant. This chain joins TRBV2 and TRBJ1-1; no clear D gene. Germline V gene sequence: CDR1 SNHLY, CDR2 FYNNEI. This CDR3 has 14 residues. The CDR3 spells CASTTSKANTGAFF. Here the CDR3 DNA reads TGTGCCAGCACTACCAGCAAGGCGAACACTGGAGCTTTCTTT.

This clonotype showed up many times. The CDR3, as DNA: TGTGCCAGCAGCGGGTGGACTAGCAACTACGAGCAGTACTTC. Its translation is CASSGWTSNYEQYF. The rearrangement joins TRBV7-6 to TRBJ2-7, with 8 bases aligning to TRBD2. Germline V gene sequence: CDR1 SGHVS, CDR2 FNYEAQ. V shed 5 bases and J 3 bases; nucleotides not matched to a gene: 6. The CDR3 totals 14 residues.

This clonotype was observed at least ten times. CDR3 sequence: CASSLRVGTGGNSPLHF. DNA of the CDR3: TGTGCCAGCAGCTTACGTGTTGGGACAGGCGGAAATTCACCCCTCCACTTT. The chain has TRBV11-2 and TRBJ1-6; 8 bases fit TRBD1. CDR1 and CDR2 (germline): SGHAT, FQNNGV. V gave up 2 bases and J gave up 7 bases; unmatched junction bases: 10. The CDR3 extends over 17 amino acids.

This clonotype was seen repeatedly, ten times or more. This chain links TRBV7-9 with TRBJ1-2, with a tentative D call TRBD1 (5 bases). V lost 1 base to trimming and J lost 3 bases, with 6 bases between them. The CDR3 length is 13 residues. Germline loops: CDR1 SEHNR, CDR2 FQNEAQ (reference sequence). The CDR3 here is CASSLEQDYGYTF. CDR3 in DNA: TGTGCCAGCAGCTTAGAACAGGACTATGGCTACACCTTC.

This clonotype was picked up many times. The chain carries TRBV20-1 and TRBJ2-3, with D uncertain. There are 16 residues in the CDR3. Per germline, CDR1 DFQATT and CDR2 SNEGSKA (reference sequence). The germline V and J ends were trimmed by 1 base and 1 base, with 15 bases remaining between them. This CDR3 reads CSARAPGGPGTDTQYF. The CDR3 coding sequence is TGCAGTGCTAGAGCGCCAGGTGGCCCAGGCACAGATACGCAGTATTTT.

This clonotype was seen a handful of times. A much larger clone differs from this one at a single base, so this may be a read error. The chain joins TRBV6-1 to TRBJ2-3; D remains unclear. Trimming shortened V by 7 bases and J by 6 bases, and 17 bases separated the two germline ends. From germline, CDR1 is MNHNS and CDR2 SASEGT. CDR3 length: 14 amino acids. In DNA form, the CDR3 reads TGTGCCAGCACCGGGCGGCCAAGCAGGGATACGCAGTATTTT. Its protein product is CASTGRPSRDTQYF.

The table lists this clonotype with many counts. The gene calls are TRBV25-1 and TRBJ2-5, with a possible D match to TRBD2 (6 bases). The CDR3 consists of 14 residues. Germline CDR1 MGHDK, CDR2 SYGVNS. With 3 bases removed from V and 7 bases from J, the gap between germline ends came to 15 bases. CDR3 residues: CASSDGSSGRTQYF. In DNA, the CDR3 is TGTGCCAGCAGTGATGGTAGTAGCGGAAGGACCCAGTACTTC. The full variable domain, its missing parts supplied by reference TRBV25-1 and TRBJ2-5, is EADIYQTPRYLVIGTGKKITLECSQTMGHDKMYWYQQDPGMELHLIHYSYGVNSTEKGDLSSESTVSRIRTEHFPLTLESARPSHTSQYLCASSDGSSGRTQYFGPGTRLLVL.

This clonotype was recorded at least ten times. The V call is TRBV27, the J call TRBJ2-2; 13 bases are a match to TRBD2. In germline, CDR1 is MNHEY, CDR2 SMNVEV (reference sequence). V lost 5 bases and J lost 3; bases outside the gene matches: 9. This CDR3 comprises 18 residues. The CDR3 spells CASSPTSGRALDTGELFF. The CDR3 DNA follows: TGTGCCAGCAGTCCCACTAGCGGGAGGGCCCTCGACACCGGGGAGCTGTTTTTT.

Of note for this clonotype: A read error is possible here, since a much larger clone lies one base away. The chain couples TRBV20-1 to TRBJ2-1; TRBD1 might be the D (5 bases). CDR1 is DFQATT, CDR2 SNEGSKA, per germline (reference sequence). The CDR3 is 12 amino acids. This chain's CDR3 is CSARRDSNEQLF. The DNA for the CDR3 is TGCAGTGCTAGACGTGACAGTAATGAGCAGCTCTTC.

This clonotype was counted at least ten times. The CDR3 coding sequence is TGTGCCAGCAGTAGCCGGGAGCAAGAGACCCAGTACTTC. It codes for CASSSREQETQYF. The gene calls are TRBV2 and TRBJ2-5, with a tentative D call TRBD2 (6 bases). Between the trimmed V and J ends, which lost 5 bases and 2 bases, there was a span of 9 bases. Germline V gene sequence: CDR1 SNHLY, CDR2 FYNNEI. This CDR3 region has 13 residues.